Described below is a single TCR beta chain sequence and its context. Its antigen remains unidentified. No clone much larger than this one lies a single base away; base qualities are absent. This record belongs to a study of OX40 agonist ivuxolimab in advanced cancers. Study-wide context: The costimulatory receptor OX40 (CD134) was targeted by ivuxolimab, a fully human IgG2 agonistic monoclonal antibody. Peripheral TCRbeta sequencing was intended to test whether TCR sequence diversity was altered and clonal T-cell expansion was caused by ivuxolimab. The dose-escalation cohort was about 83% male with a mean age of approximately 60 years, ranging from roughly 20 to 80. Partial responses occurred in three dose-escalation patients: two with cutaneous melanoma and one with hepatocellular carcinoma. The paper reports the monotherapy dose-escalation portion (N of about 50 patients) of the phase I ivuxolimab trial. Prior anti-PD-1, anti-PD-L1 or anti-CTLA-4 therapy was permitted, and 40% to 50% of dose-escalation patients had received checkpoint inhibitors. Intravenous ivuxolimab was administered to patients every 2 weeks at six dose levels: 0.01, 0.1, 0.3, 1.5, 3 and 10 mg/kg. Of the 50 to 55 patients in dose escalation, 19 had hepatocellular carcinoma, approximately 15 had melanoma, 9 had renal cell carcinoma and 9 had head and neck cancer.

Broad study findings and their caveats: In the 0.1-3.0 mg/kg groups, partial responders had among the lowest normalized peripheral clonal expansion, particularly in CD8+ T cells. Low levels of normalized T-cell clonal expansion were also seen in some patients who did not respond. At doses of 0.1 to 3.0 mg/kg, clonal expansion of both CD4+ and CD8+ blood T cells was observed from baseline to week 6. The antigen specificity of the clonally expanded peripheral T cells was not determined. On average, CD8+ T cells showed more expanded clones than CD4+ T cells after ivuxolimab.

Genomic DNA was extracted from sorted cells for sequencing of the TCRbeta CDR3 region. The immunoSEQ Assay was used to sequence the TCRbeta CDR3 regions. This is the immuneACCESS table as TCRdb keeps it, with only in-frame sequences that have V and J called. A part of the clones is gone; compared with another copy, unresolved V genes explain less than half, and the rest is unexplained. The sample table records about 100,000 clones; approximately 90% of these occur just once. The ten largest clones capture approximately 0.34% of the sample. The trial excluded patients who had a history of autoimmune disease or who were on systemic immunosuppression. Peripheral blood for TCR sequencing was collected from all dose cohorts at baseline, on cycle 4 day 1, and on cycle 7 day 1. The samples were drawn from a first-in-human, open-label, multicenter phase I dose-escalation trial of ivuxolimab. Adults with locally advanced or metastatic melanoma, renal cell, hepatocellular, or head and neck squamous cell carcinoma were enrolled in the trial. Before TCR sequencing, CD4+ T cells and CD8+ T cells from peripheral blood were sorted into separate populations.

The specimen was CD4+ or CD8+ T cells sorted from blood, collected in a trial of the OX40 agonist ivuxolimab. The clonotype originates from an adult with an advanced solid tumor such as melanoma, head and neck, liver or kidney cancer.

The nucleotide sequence is given as TGTGCCAGCTCACCACAGGAAGCGGGGAACACTGAAGCTTTCTTT. This is translated as CASSPQEAGNTEAFF. The sequence links TRBV18 to TRBJ1-1; the D gene assignment is ambiguous. The germline V gene sets CDR1 to KGHSH and CDR2 to LQKENI. The CDR3 contains 15 residues, cysteine and phenylalanine counted. This entry keeps only the CDR3 DNA: 45 bases, framed from base 1. V sheds 1 base and J sheds 1 base, leaving 10 bases between their ends.